One sample yielded the 29 T cell receptor beta chains listed below, sequenced in a study of blood T cell repertoires in COVID-19. Assay: immunoSEQ multiplex PCR; the TCRdb copy retains only in-frame clones and omits some. The sample contains about 150,000 clones, roughly nine tenths of which appear only once. The sample comprised peripheral blood. These receptor sequences come from a woman aged 60 to 75 with active or convalescent COVID-19.

The rearrangement links TRBV5-1 to TRBJ1-4; D is possibly TRBD1 (6 bases). Germline V gene data show CDR1 as SGHRS and CDR2 as YFSETQ. The CDR3 has 14 residues. V shed 4 bases and J shed 4 bases, with 11 bases lying between them. CDR3 sequence (DNA): TGCGCCAGCAGCCCAGGGGTGGGTAATGAAAAACTGTTTTTT. This codes for CASSPGVGNEKLFF.

This sequence joins TRBV12-3 or TRBV12-4 and TRBJ1-6; 7 positions match TRBD1. Germline trimming cut 5 bases from V and 10 bases from J; bases unmatched to any gene: 5. The CDR3 is 13 residues long. In DNA form, the CDR3 reads TGTGCCAGCAGTACCGGGACAGCCTCACCCCTCCACTTT. As protein: CASSTGTASPLHF.

The rearrangement uses TRBV4-3 and TRBJ1-2; 7 nucleotides agree with TRBD1. CDR1 is LGHNA, CDR2 YSLEER, per germline. This CDR3 comprises 14 residues. Unmatched junction bases numbered 6, after V lost 0 bases and J lost 8 bases. The CDR3 DNA reads as TGCGCCAGCAGCCAAGATAACAGGGGTAACGGCTACACCTTC. Translating it yields CASSQDNRGNGYTF.

The rearrangement uses TRBV10-3 and TRBJ1-1; 7 bases are a match to TRBD1. CDR3 size: 17 residues. The germline V gene encodes CDR1 ENHRY and CDR2 SYGVKD. Unmatched junction bases numbered 10, after V lost 2 bases and J lost 1 base. The CDR3 spells CAISEGSRGRENTEAFF. The CDR3 DNA reads as TGTGCCATCAGTGAGGGTTCAAGGGGGCGGGAGAACACTGAAGCTTTCTTT.

The gene calls are TRBV5-1 and TRBJ2-6; 7 nucleotides align to TRBD1. V gave up 4 bases and J gave up 0 bases; unmatched junction bases: 10. The CDR3 sequence is 18 residues long. The germline gives CDR1 SGHRS, CDR2 YFSETQ. The DNA of the CDR3 is TGCGCCAGCAGCCTGGGGACAGCTCAACTCTCTGGGGCCAACGTCCTGACTTTC. It specifies CASSLGTAQLSGANVLTF.

A single count supports this clone. The rearrangement joins TRBV11-2 to TRBJ2-2; weak D call: TRBD1 (7 bases). Germline-derived CDR1 and CDR2 are SGHAT and FQNNGV. The V end was cut by 5 bases, the J end by 7 bases, with 14 bases between. This CDR3 is built from 14 residues. CDR3 coding DNA: TGTGCCAGCAGCGGGCGACAGGGAGGCGGGGAGCTGTTTTTT. Protein: CASSGRQGGGELFF.

This clone was detected only a few times. CDR3 in amino acids: CASSVGLGQFVKTSTDTQYF. The CDR3 nucleotides are TGTGCCAGCAGCGTCGGTCTGGGACAGTTCGTAAAAACTAGCACAGATACGCAGTATTTT. The chain has TRBV9 and TRBJ2-3, with 7 bases fitting TRBD1. Germline V gene lookup returns CDR1 SGDLS and CDR2 YYNGEE. CDR3 length: 20 residues. Unmatched junction bases numbered 18, after V lost 2 bases and J lost 0 bases.

The table lists this clone with a count of one. This chain links TRBV19 with TRBJ1-4; D ambiguous. CDR1 is LNHDA, CDR2 SQIVND, per germline (reference sequence). Trimming took off 1 base at V and 7 bases at J, with 7 bases between the two ends. The CDR3 has 13 residues. The DNA of the CDR3 is TGTGCCAGTAGTATAGGACTTGGTGAAAAACTGTTTTTT. It encodes CASSIGLGEKLFF.

The chain recombines TRBV7-9 with TRBJ2-1; D is unresolved. This CDR3 has 12 residues. V lost 2 bases and J 7 bases, leaving 6 bases between the germline ends. Germline V gene sequence: CDR1 SEHNR, CDR2 FQNEAQ (reference sequence). The CDR3 is CASSLNGNEQFF. The CDR3 nucleotides read TGTGCCAGCAGCTTAAACGGGAATGAGCAGTTCTTC.

The chain carries TRBV6-5 and TRBJ1-2; possible D gene TRBD1, 5 bases. Per germline, CDR1 MNHEY and CDR2 SVGAGI. With 7 bases removed from V and 3 bases from J, the gap between germline ends came to 12 bases. The CDR3 is made up of 13 amino acids. CDR3 sequence: CASKEQGHYGYTF. CDR3 nucleotide sequence: TGTGCCAGCAAGGAGCAGGGCCACTATGGCTACACCTTC.

The gene calls are TRBV19 and TRBJ1-4, with 8 bases fitting TRBD1. The CDR3 extends over 16 amino acids. J lost 0 bases, V lost 6 bases, and 6 bases had no gene match. Germline lookup yields CDR1 LNHDA and CDR2 SQIVND (reference sequence). CDR3 residues: CASRTRGQATNEKLFF. The DNA for the CDR3 is TGTGCCAGTAGGACCCGGGGACAGGCAACTAATGAAAAACTGTTTTTT.

The rearrangement uses TRBV19 and TRBJ1-2; D is unresolved. The CDR3 covers 13 residues. Trimming removed 3 bases from V and 7 bases from J, with 12 bases in between. Germline V gives CDR1 LNHDA, CDR2 SQIVND (reference sequence). CDR3 sequence: CASSISLIGGYTF. The DNA of the CDR3 is TGTGCCAGTAGTATTTCTCTCATCGGTGGCTACACCTTC.

V usage is TRBV5-8 and J usage is TRBJ2-1; D uncertain. Germline CDR1 and CDR2: SGHTS and YDEGEE. This CDR3 spans 15 amino acids. V lost 1 base and J 7 bases, leaving 15 bases between the germline ends. The CDR3 sequence is CASSLSPYRKNEQFF. CDR3 sequence (DNA): TGTGCCAGCAGCTTGTCTCCGTACAGAAAGAATGAGCAGTTCTTC.

This chain links TRBV3-1 (or the pseudogene TRBV3-2) with TRBJ1-1; 7 nucleotides line up with TRBD1. The CDR3 extends over 15 amino acids. The junction had 7 bases not matched to a gene; V was cut back by 5 bases and J by 1 base. CDR1 and CDR2 from the germline V gene are LGHDT and YNNKEL (reference sequence). This CDR3 reads CASSYGTAQNTEAFF. CDR3 in DNA: TGTGCCAGCAGCTACGGGACAGCACAGAACACTGAAGCTTTCTTT.

The J gene is TRBJ1-2, the V gene TRBV30, with D possibly being TRBD1 (6 bases). V lost 2 bases and J 5 bases, leaving 12 bases between the germline ends. The CDR3 totals 13 residues. CDR1 GTSNPN and CDR2 SVGIG come from the germline V gene (reference sequence). As DNA, the CDR3 is TGTGCCTGGAGTTTACAGGGATGGTATGGCTACACCTTC. This gives the protein CAWSLQGWYGYTF.

This chain uses TRBV7-2 with TRBJ2-3; D is ambiguous. Germline V gene lookup returns CDR1 SGHTA and CDR2 FQGNSA. The CDR3 contains 12 residues. The V end lost 5 bases, the J end lost 6 bases, and 9 bases lay between the germline ends. The chain's CDR3 is CASSPQADTQYF. The CDR3 DNA follows: TGTGCCAGCAGCCCTCAGGCTGATACGCAGTATTTT. Supplemented by reference TRBV7-2 and TRBJ2-3, the full variable domain reads GAGVSQSPSNKVTEKGKDVELRCDPISGHTALYWYRQSLGQGLEFLIYFQGNSAPDKSGLPSDRFSAERTGGSVSTLTIQRTQQEDSAVYLCASSPQADTQYFGPGTRLTVL.

The sample holds a few counts of this clone. The chain recombines TRBV1 with TRBJ2-7; the DNA was not compared with TRBD1, the D call given in the table. TRBV1 corresponds to a pseudogene. The CDR3 spans 16 residues. The CDR3 sequence is CTSSQDSPGEHYEQYF. The CDR3 DNA follows: TGCACCAGCAGCCAAGATAGTCCAGGGGAGCACTACGAGCAGTACTTC.

The V and J genes are TRBV27 and TRBJ2-7; D gene unclear. The germline V gene encodes CDR1 MNHEY and CDR2 SMNVEV (reference sequence). The germline V and J ends were trimmed by 6 bases and 1 base, with 10 bases remaining between them. The CDR3 has 13 residues. The CDR3 region has the DNA TGTGCCAGCAGACCTGGCAGATCCTACGAGCAGTACTTC. Residues: CASRPGRSYEQYF.

This clone showed up just once. V is TRBV18 and J is TRBJ2-7; 10 nucleotides agree with TRBD1. V was pared by 5 bases and J by 6 bases, with 7 bases of the junction left unmatched. This CDR3 has 14 residues. The germline gives CDR1 KGHSH, CDR2 LQKENI. Written as DNA, the CDR3 is TGTGCCAGCTCAGCCAGGGACAGGGGATCCGAGCAGTACTTC. It yields the protein CASSARDRGSEQYF.

The V and J genes are TRBV19 and TRBJ2-7; TRBD1 aligns across 9 bases. The CDR3 is made up of 16 amino acids. With 8 bases clipped from V and 1 base from J, the junction kept 12 bases outside the gene matches. Germline V CDR1 and CDR2: LNHDA, SQIVND (reference sequence). In nucleotides, the CDR3 is TGTGCCAGTGCCATGGGAGGGGACAGGGCGTCCTACGAGCAGTACTTC. Amino acid sequence: CASAMGGDRASYEQYF.

The V gene is TRBV19, the J gene TRBJ2-7; a weak D match, TRBD1 (6 bases). V was trimmed by 5 bases and J by 2 bases, leaving 16 bases between them. Per the germline V gene, CDR1 is LNHDA and CDR2 is SQIVND (reference sequence). The CDR3 length is 15 residues. The chain's CDR3 is CASSPRTALAYEQYF. CDR3 nucleotides: TGTGCCAGTAGTCCTCGGACAGCGCTGGCCTACGAGCAGTACTTC.

This clone was found once. The V and J genes are TRBV9 and TRBJ1-2; D remains unclear. The V end lost 0 bases, the J end lost 4 bases, and 16 bases lay between the germline ends. Looked up from germline, CDR1 is SGDLS and CDR2 is YYNGEE. The CDR3 is 16 residues long. The CDR3 sequence is CASSVEVYSQAYGYTF. CDR3 coding DNA: TGTGCCAGCAGCGTAGAAGTTTACAGCCAGGCCTATGGCTACACCTTC.

The chain uses TRBV2 and TRBJ2-3; maybe TRBD1 (7 bases). Germline V gene data show CDR1 as SNHLY and CDR2 as FYNNEI. V lost 8 bases, J lost 0 bases, and 15 bases lay in between. The CDR3 is 15 residues long. The CDR3 reads CASWRGQTSTDTQYF. CDR3 nucleotides: TGTGCCAGCTGGCGGGGACAGACTAGCACAGATACGCAGTATTTT.

CDR3 in DNA: TGTGCCAGCAACCTGGACAGTGGGAATCAGCCCCAGCATTTT. It specifies CASNLDSGNQPQHF. The rearrangement uses TRBV2 and TRBJ1-5; weak D call: TRBD1 (6 bases). Germline V gene data show CDR1 as SNHLY and CDR2 as FYNNEI. V was clipped by 7 bases and J by 4 bases, with 14 bases between them. This CDR3 has 14 amino acids.

The chain employs TRBV29-1 and TRBJ2-5, with 7 bases fitting TRBD1. The CDR3 loop spans 15 amino acids. Germline CDR1 is SQVTM and CDR2 is ANQGSEA. With V trimmed by 8 bases and J by 6 bases, 18 bases remained unmatched. CDR3 sequence reads: CSRDSREQQDKTQYF. DNA of the CDR3: TGCAGCCGGGACAGTAGGGAACAACAAGATAAGACCCAGTACTTC.

The gene calls are TRBV7-8 and TRBJ1-1, with 7 bases aligning to TRBD1. Looked up from germline, CDR1 is SGHVS and CDR2 is FQNEAQ. This CDR3 has 14 residues. Germline trimming cut 0 bases from V and 4 bases from J; bases unmatched to any gene: 2. The CDR3 is CASSLARGATEAFF. DNA of the CDR3: TGTGCCAGCAGCTTAGCCAGGGGGGCCACTGAAGCTTTCTTT.

The chain employs TRBV7-2 and TRBJ1-4; 8 bases are shared with TRBD1. V lost 5 bases, J lost 7 bases, and 15 bases stayed unmatched. CDR1 and CDR2 from the germline V gene are SGHTA and FQGNSA. The CDR3 has 17 residues. CDR3 bases: TGTGCCAGCAGCAAAAAACAGGGGGGCAATTTCCCTGAAAAACTGTTTTTT. This codes for CASSKKQGGNFPEKLFF. Combining the CDR3 with reference TRBV7-2 and TRBJ1-4 gives the whole variable domain GAGVSQSPSNKVTEKGKDVELRCDPISGHTALYWYRQSLGQGLEFLIYFQGNSAPDKSGLPSDRFSAERTGGSVSTLTIQRTQQEDSAVYLCASSKKQGGNFPEKLFFGSGTQLSVL.

The J gene is TRBJ2-5, the V gene TRBV5-1, with a weak D call TRBD2 (6 bases). Germline assignment: CDR1 SGHRS and CDR2 YFSETQ. The length of the CDR3 is 14 residues. The V gene lost 2 bases and the J gene lost 5 bases, with 13 bases spanning the gap. Here the CDR3 DNA reads TGCGCCAGCAGCTTCGGGACTCCCAGGGAGACCCAGTACTTC. The encoded protein is CASSFGTPRETQYF. The whole variable domain, remainder taken from reference TRBV5-1 and TRBJ2-5, is KAGVTQTPRYLIKTRGQQVTLSCSPISGHRSVSWYQQTPGQGLQFLFEYFSETQRNKGNFPGRFSGRQFSNSRSEMNVSTLELGDSALYLCASSFGTPRETQYFGPGTRLLVL.

The chain couples TRBV5-8 to TRBJ1-5, with TRBD1 matching 8 bases. CDR1 is SGHTS and CDR2 is YDEGEE in the germline V gene. V shed 4 bases and J 5 bases; nucleotides not matched to a gene: 5. The length of the CDR3 is 14 residues. The CDR3 sequence is CASSRGQGDQPQHF. In nucleotides, the CDR3 is TGTGCCAGCAGCAGAGGACAGGGAGATCAGCCCCAGCATTTT.